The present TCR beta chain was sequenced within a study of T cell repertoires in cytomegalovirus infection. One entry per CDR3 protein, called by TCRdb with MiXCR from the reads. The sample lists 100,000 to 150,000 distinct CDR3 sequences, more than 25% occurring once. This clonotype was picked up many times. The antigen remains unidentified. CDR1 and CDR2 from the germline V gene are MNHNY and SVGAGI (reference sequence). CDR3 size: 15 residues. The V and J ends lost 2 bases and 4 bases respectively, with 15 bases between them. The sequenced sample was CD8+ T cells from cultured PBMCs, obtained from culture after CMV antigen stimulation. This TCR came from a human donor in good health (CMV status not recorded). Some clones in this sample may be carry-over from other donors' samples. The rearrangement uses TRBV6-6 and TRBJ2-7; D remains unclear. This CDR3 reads CASSYEVALGYEQYF. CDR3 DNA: TGTGCCAGCAGTTACGAGGTGGCTTTGGGTTACGAGCAGTACTTC.